This entry lists 16 T cell receptor beta chains sequenced from one sample in a study of T cell repertoires in cytomegalovirus infection. Antigens of these TCRs are unknown. In TCRdb, the reads were re-called with MiXCR into one record per CDR3 protein. The data contain 100,000 to 150,000 distinct CDR3 sequences, 20% to 30% of them singletons. The sample was PBMCs, sequenced either directly or after in vitro stimulation (not recorded which). Receptor source: a human donor in good health (CMV status not recorded). Some clones in this sample may be carry-over from other donors' samples.

This clonotype was detected a few times. The gene calls are TRBV11-3 and TRBJ2-7, with D possibly being TRBD2 (6 bases). The V gene lost 5 bases and the J gene lost 4 bases, with 12 bases spanning the gap. The CDR3 consists of 13 residues. Germline V lookup: CDR1 SGHNT, CDR2 YENEEA. CDR3 region: CASSIWDSYEQYF. CDR3 nucleotide sequence: TGTGCCAGCAGCATTTGGGACTCTTACGAGCAGTACTTC.

The V gene is TRBV7-2, the J gene TRBJ2-1; TRBD1 is a possible D gene (5 bases). Germline V gene lookup returns CDR1 SGHTA and CDR2 FQGNSA. The CDR3 extends over 14 amino acids. The V and J ends lost 2 bases and 3 bases respectively, with 8 bases between them. CDR3 sequence: CASSLLQDYNEQFF. As DNA, the CDR3 is TGTGCCAGCAGCTTATTACAGGACTACAATGAGCAGTTCTTC.

The V gene is TRBV28, the J gene TRBJ2-5; D remains unclear. The CDR3 extends over 13 amino acids. V lost 2 bases to trimming and J lost 5 bases, with 9 bases between them. Germline V CDR1 and CDR2: MDHEN, SYDVKM. In nucleotides, the CDR3 is TGTGCCAGCAGTTTAGCTGCCCGGGAGACCCAGTACTTC. Translation gives CASSLAARETQYF.

This chain links TRBV29-1 with TRBJ1-2; the match to TRBD1 covers 7 bases. The V gene's germline CDR1 is SQVTM and CDR2 ANQGSEA. The CDR3 has 13 amino acids. The junction had 9 bases not matched to a gene; V was cut back by 8 bases and J by 3 bases. The CDR3 coding sequence is TGCAGCTTGGATACCGGGACAGACTATGGCTACACCTTC. It is translated as CSLDTGTDYGYTF. The full variable domain, its missing parts supplied by reference TRBV29-1 and TRBJ1-2, is SAVISQKPSRDICQRGTSLTIQCQVDSQVTMMFWYRQQPGQSLTLIATANQGSEATYESGFVIDKFPISRPNLTFSTLTVSNMSPEDSSIYLCSLDTGTDYGYTFGSGTRLTVV.

This clonotype has ten or more counts. The J gene is TRBJ2-3, the V gene TRBV7-3, with TRBD2 matching 11 bases. CDR1 is SGHTA, CDR2 FQGTGA, per germline. J gave up 3 bases and V 5 bases, and 7 bases lay outside the gene matches. The CDR3 loop spans 16 amino acids. The CDR3 region has the DNA TGTGCCAGCAGCGCTGCAACTAGCGGGAGAACAGATACGCAGTATTTT. It is translated as CASSAATSGRTDTQYF. Together with reference TRBV7-3 and TRBJ2-3, the CDR3 gives the full variable domain: GAGVSQTPSNKVTEKGKYVELRCDPISGHTALYWYRQSLGQGPEFLIYFQGTGAADDSGLPNDRFFAVRPEGSVSTLKIQRTERGDSAVYLCASSAATSGRTDTQYFGPGTRLTVL.

This chain uses TRBV7-9 with TRBJ2-5; no clear D. This CDR3 is 15 amino acids long. Germline V gene data show CDR1 as SEHNR and CDR2 as FQNEAQ (reference sequence). V lost 5 bases and J lost 2, with 15 bases in between. The CDR3 sequence is CASSLGQPGQETQYF. In DNA form, the CDR3 reads TGTGCCAGCAGCCTAGGGCAGCCTGGTCAAGAGACCCAGTACTTC.

The V call is TRBV6-6, the J call TRBJ1-1; the D gene is possibly TRBD1 (5 bases). Germline lookup yields CDR1 MNHNY and CDR2 SVGAGI (reference sequence). This CDR3 contains 15 residues. Trimming cost V 5 bases and J 3 bases, with 16 bases left between them. Written as DNA, the CDR3 is TGTGCCAGCAGTAGGGAGGCCCGGGGGTACACTGAAGCTTTCTTT. Protein sequence: CASSREARGYTEAFF.

This clonotype was counted a few times. The gene calls are TRBV6-2 or TRBV6-3 and TRBJ2-3; 10 bases line up with TRBD2. CDR3 length: 17 residues. Germline CDR1 MNHEY, CDR2 SVGEGT. The trim removed 0 bases at V and 3 bases at J, leaving 6 bases unmatched. Here the CDR3 DNA reads TGTGCCAGCAGTTACTCCGGGACTAGCGAGCTTACAGATACGCAGTATTTT. This translates into CASSYSGTSELTDTQYF.

The V and J genes are TRBV20-1 and TRBJ1-6, with TRBD1 matching 7 bases. Trimming removed 1 base from V and 7 bases from J; junction bases left unmatched: 4. CDR1 is DFQATT and CDR2 is SNEGSKA in the germline V gene (reference sequence). This CDR3 is 14 amino acids long. The chain's CDR3 is CSARGRGLNSPLHF. CDR3 bases: TGCAGTGCTAGAGGGAGGGGGCTGAATTCACCCCTCCACTTT.

By proportion, this clonotype is medium-sized. The V gene is TRBV5-4, the J gene TRBJ2-3; D is undetermined. The CDR3 sequence is 12 residues long. CDR1 is SGHNT, CDR2 YYREEE, per germline (reference sequence). V lost 4 bases and J lost 2, with 5 bases in between. CDR3 residues: CASSHNTDTQYF. The CDR3 nucleotides are TGTGCCAGCAGCCACAACACAGATACGCAGTATTTT.

V usage is TRBV6-5 and J usage is TRBJ2-5; no definite D call. Germline V gives CDR1 MNHEY, CDR2 SVGAGI. With 0 bases removed from V and 5 bases from J, the gap between germline ends came to 16 bases. The CDR3 runs 16 residues. The CDR3 DNA sequence: TGTGCCAGCAGTTACTCATCCTCAACCAGCGATGAGACCCAGTACTTC. It yields the protein CASSYSSSTSDETQYF.

This clonotype was observed a single time. V usage is TRBV6-8 and J usage is TRBJ2-2; 9 nucleotides align to TRBD1. Germline V gene data show CDR1 as MNHGY and CDR2 as SAAAGT. The CDR3 runs to 16 residues. V lost 2 bases and J lost 7; bases outside the gene matches: 8. CDR3 sequence: CASSYGGDRAIGELFF. CDR3 bases: TGTGCCAGCAGTTACGGTGGGGACAGGGCGATCGGGGAGCTGTTTTTT.

This clonotype ranks as medium-sized. V gene TRBV27 combines with J gene TRBJ2-7, with TRBD2 matching over 8 bases. This CDR3 region has 14 residues. V dropped 6 bases and J dropped 0; count of bases not matched to a gene: 4. Germline V gene sequence: CDR1 MNHEY, CDR2 SMNVEV (reference sequence). The DNA for the CDR3 is TGTGCCAGCAGCTCGACTAGCGTCTCCTACGAGCAGTACTTC. It is translated as CASSSTSVSYEQYF.

The rearrangement uses TRBV10-3 and TRBJ2-7; no reliable D call. With 4 bases removed from V and 5 bases from J, the gap between germline ends came to 15 bases. The CDR3 runs 14 residues. Germline V gene lookup returns CDR1 ENHRY and CDR2 SYGVKD. The CDR3 DNA sequence: TGTGCCATCAGTGGTAGCATCTTAAGGGACGAGCAGTACTTC. This encodes CAISGSILRDEQYF.

The V and J genes are TRBV27 and TRBJ2-5, with D possibly TRBD1 on 6 matching bases. V lost 5 bases and J 2 bases, leaving 15 bases between the germline ends. The CDR3 has 15 amino acids. Germline assignment: CDR1 MNHEY and CDR2 SMNVEV (reference sequence). The CDR3 nucleotides are TGTGCCAGCAGTGACAGACAGGACCAGCAAGAGACCCAGTACTTC. Amino acids: CASSDRQDQQETQYF.

The rearrangement links TRBV20-1 to TRBJ2-3, with 15 bases that match TRBD2. In germline, CDR1 is DFQATT, CDR2 SNEGSKA (reference sequence). The CDR3 extends over 17 amino acids. The trim removed 4 bases at V and 2 bases at J, leaving 7 bases unmatched. As DNA, the CDR3 is TGCAGTGCTACGGGACTAGCGGGAGGAGCAGACACAGATACGCAGTATTTT. This gives the protein CSATGLAGGADTDTQYF.